One sample yielded the 27 T cell receptor beta chains listed below, sequenced in a study of cytomegalovirus exposure and HLA in healthy donors. PCR was performed using 60 Vbeta and 13 Jbeta primers. TCRdb's copy holds only in-frame clones and misses some; the assay was immunoSEQ multiplex PCR. This sample has about 140,000 clones, with 65% to 85% found just once. Input material: PBMCs. These TCRs come from a man aged 18 to 29 in good health and CMV-seronegative.

The table lists this clone with a few counts. V and J are TRBV2 and TRBJ1-4, with 7 bases identical to TRBD1. Germline V gives CDR1 SNHLY, CDR2 FYNNEI. V shed 6 bases, J shed 7 bases, and the junction held 8 bases outside the gene matches. This CDR3 has 14 residues. This CDR3 is CASSRQGKIEKLFF. The CDR3 DNA reads as TGTGCCAGCAGCAGACAGGGCAAGATTGAAAAACTGTTTTTT.

V usage is TRBV9 and J usage is TRBJ1-1; TRBD1 might be the D (6 bases). The V gene's germline CDR1 is SGDLS and CDR2 YYNGEE. The CDR3 runs to 14 residues. Trimming removed 3 bases from V and 1 base from J, with 10 bases in between. CDR3 bases: TGTGCCAGCAGCGGACAGGATCCGAACACTGAAGCTTTCTTT. Protein: CASSGQDPNTEAFF.

This clone has only one observation. The V gene is TRBV7-6, the J gene TRBJ1-1; no clear D. The CDR3 is 15 residues long. V lost 0 bases and J 1 base, leaving 9 bases between the germline ends. Per the germline V gene, CDR1 is SGHVS and CDR2 is FNYEAQ. In nucleotides, the CDR3 is TGTGCCAGCAGCTTAGCCCGAGCTCCGAACACTGAAGCTTTCTTT. Amino acid sequence: CASSLARAPNTEAFF.

The J gene is TRBJ2-7, the V gene TRBV27, with D unresolved. Germline values: CDR1 MNHEY, CDR2 SMNVEV (reference sequence). The V end was cut by 2 bases, the J end by 3 bases, with 11 bases between. The CDR3 is 14 amino acids. CDR3 in amino acids: CASSLSQAYYEQYF. CDR3 DNA sequence: TGTGCCAGCAGTTTAAGCCAGGCTTACTACGAGCAGTACTTC.

The J gene is TRBJ2-7, the V gene TRBV5-1; 7 bases are a match to TRBD2. The CDR3 consists of 15 residues. V lost 1 base, J lost 0 bases, and 4 bases stayed unmatched. Germline V gene data show CDR1 as SGHRS and CDR2 as YFSETQ. In DNA, the CDR3 is TGCGCCAGCAGCTTGAGTGGGACTAACTCCTACGAGCAGTACTTC. Protein sequence: CASSLSGTNSYEQYF.

The chain joins TRBV11-1 to TRBJ2-7; D perhaps matches TRBD2 (7 bases). The V end lost 5 bases, the J end lost 6 bases, and 14 bases lay between the germline ends. In germline, CDR1 is SGHAT, CDR2 FQDESV (reference sequence). This CDR3 has 13 residues. The CDR3 sequence is CASSGGAGTEQYF. CDR3 coding DNA: TGTGCCAGCAGCGGGGGGGCAGGGACCGAGCAGTACTTC.

This clone has just a few counts. The chain recombines TRBV4-3 with TRBJ1-3, with 8 bases aligning to TRBD1. Germline CDR1 and CDR2: LGHNA and YSLEER. The CDR3 loop spans 16 amino acids. V shed 2 bases, J shed 3 bases, and the junction held 6 bases outside the gene matches. The CDR3 is CASSQKPGGDGNTIYF. The CDR3 DNA sequence: TGCGCCAGCAGCCAAAAACCAGGGGGCGATGGAAACACCATATATTTT.

The chain uses TRBV9 and TRBJ1-2; tentative D call: TRBD1 (5 bases). The CDR3 runs to 12 residues. CDR1 is SGDLS and CDR2 is YYNGEE in the germline V gene. V lost 7 bases and J lost 5, with 12 bases in between. The CDR3 spells CASGSGRYGYTF. CDR3 DNA sequence: TGTGCCAGCGGGTCAGGGCGGTATGGCTACACCTTC.

This clone was counted between two and nine times. The chain combines TRBV25-1 with TRBJ1-1; D not resolved. V shed 1 base and J shed 4 bases, with 13 bases lying between them. The CDR3 sequence is 15 residues long. Per the germline V gene, CDR1 is MGHDK and CDR2 is SYGVNS. The CDR3 here is CASSEFEVRGTEAFF. The CDR3 nucleotides are TGTGCCAGCAGTGAATTTGAGGTTCGTGGCACTGAAGCTTTCTTT.

The chain has TRBV6-6 and TRBJ1-3, with TRBD1 matching 8 bases. J gave up 3 bases and V 7 bases, and 8 bases lay outside the gene matches. The length of the CDR3 is 15 residues. The germline V gene encodes CDR1 MNHNY and CDR2 SVGAGI (reference sequence). CDR3 nucleotide sequence: TGTGCCAGCACTGTGGACAGGGTGAATGGAAACACCATATATTTT. It specifies CASTVDRVNGNTIYF.

This sequence joins TRBV9 and TRBJ2-2, with TRBD1 matching 8 bases. The CDR3 has 14 residues. Per the germline V gene, CDR1 is SGDLS and CDR2 is YYNGEE. V was pared by 2 bases and J by 5 bases, with 2 bases of the junction left unmatched. The CDR3 region has the DNA TGTGCCAGCAGCGTCAGGGGGCGTACCGGGGAGCTGTTTTTT. Protein: CASSVRGRTGELFF.

The chain has TRBV4-3 and TRBJ2-5, with a weak D call TRBD2 (6 bases). Germline V gene sequence: CDR1 LGHNA, CDR2 YSLEER. The CDR3 totals 17 residues. V shed 3 bases and J shed 4 bases, with 21 bases lying between them. CDR3 in amino acids: CASSHSRASDLLETQYF. The CDR3 coding sequence is TGCGCCAGCAGCCACAGCCGGGCTAGCGATCTATTAGAGACCCAGTACTTC.

V and J are TRBV11-2 and TRBJ1-1; no firm D call. Germline CDR1 SGHAT, CDR2 FQNNGV. The V end lost 1 base, the J end lost 2 bases, and 8 bases lay between the germline ends. The CDR3 totals 14 residues. The CDR3 bases are TGTGCCAGCAGCTTAGTAGCTGGTAACACTGAAGCTTTCTTT. Its protein product is CASSLVAGNTEAFF.

On this clone itself: Other DNA sequences in the same sample also yield this CDR3. The V gene is TRBV9, the J gene TRBJ2-2; D unclear. Trimming stripped 0 bases from V and 5 bases from J, with 5 bases between. The length of the CDR3 is 13 residues. The V gene's germline CDR1 is SGDLS and CDR2 YYNGEE. CDR3: CASSVGGTGELFF. Here the CDR3 DNA reads TGTGCCAGCAGCGTAGGCGGAACCGGGGAGCTGTTTTTT.

A single count supports this clone. V usage is TRBV6-5 and J usage is TRBJ1-2; maybe TRBD1 (5 bases). CDR1 and CDR2 from the germline V gene are MNHEY and SVGAGI. The length of the CDR3 is 13 residues. The ends were cut back, 6 bases at V and 6 bases at J, with 14 bases in the middle. For the CDR3, the DNA is TGTGCCAGCAGAGGGGACTTCGGCGATGGCTACACCTTC. Protein product: CASRGDFGDGYTF.

CDR3 protein: CALSDSYYEQYF. The CDR3 nucleotides read TGTGCCCTGTCAGACAGTTATTACGAGCAGTACTTC. The V and J genes are TRBV2 and TRBJ2-7; D may be TRBD1 (5 bases). The V end was cut by 11 bases, the J end by 4 bases, with 15 bases between. Germline V gene sequence: CDR1 SNHLY, CDR2 FYNNEI. This CDR3 is 12 amino acids long.

The chain is built from TRBV29-1 and TRBJ2-5; tentatively, D is TRBD1 (5 bases). V gave up 0 bases and J gave up 5 bases, with 13 bases separating them. CDR3 length equals 14 residues. Germline V CDR1 and CDR2: SQVTM, ANQGSEA. The CDR3 reads CSVEELRVGETQYF. Here the CDR3 DNA reads TGCAGCGTTGAAGAGCTCAGGGTTGGGGAGACCCAGTACTTC.

This chain links TRBV28 with TRBJ2-4; TRBD2 is a possible D gene (7 bases). Germline CDR1 is MDHEN and CDR2 is SYDVKM. V was cut by 6 bases and J by 5 bases, with 23 bases left in between. The CDR3 is 17 residues long. The CDR3 sequence is CASSSRGAGRMENIQYF. The CDR3 nucleotides read TGTGCCAGCAGCTCCCGGGGGGCAGGGAGGATGGAAAACATTCAGTACTTC.

This chain joins TRBV28 and TRBJ1-4, with no clear D. Between the trimmed V and J ends, which lost 2 bases and 6 bases, there was a span of 7 bases. Looked up from germline, CDR1 is MDHEN and CDR2 is SYDVKM. The CDR3 is made up of 13 amino acids. CDR3 sequence reads: CASSLIRYEKLFF. In DNA, the CDR3 is TGTGCCAGCAGTTTAATTCGTTATGAAAAACTGTTTTTT.

This clone has a handful of counts. The J gene is TRBJ1-1, the V gene TRBV7-6; the D gene is possibly TRBD1 (5 bases). This CDR3 is built from 14 residues. Germline-derived CDR1 and CDR2 are SGHVS and FNYEAQ. V lost 4 bases to trimming and J lost 5 bases, with 14 bases between them. The CDR3 DNA follows: TGTGCCAGCAGCTCTCGGAACTCAGGGACTGAAGCTTTCTTT. Translating it yields CASSSRNSGTEAFF. Variable domain in full (rest from reference TRBV7-6 and TRBJ1-1): GAGVSQSPRYKVTKRGQDVALRCDPISGHVSLYWYRQALGQGPEFLTYFNYEAQQDKSGLPNDRFSAERPEGSISTLTIQRTEQRDSAMYRCASSSRNSGTEAFFGQGTRLTVV.

The chain recombines TRBV5-8 with TRBJ2-7; D may be TRBD1 (6 bases). The germline gives CDR1 SGHTS, CDR2 YDEGEE. This CDR3 has 14 amino acids. The V gene lost 2 bases and the J gene lost 2 bases, with 11 bases spanning the gap. In nucleotides, the CDR3 is TGTGCCAGCAGCTTATCGGACAGAACCTACGAGCAGTACTTC. Amino acid sequence: CASSLSDRTYEQYF. The entire variable domain, with the rest obtained from reference TRBV5-8 and TRBJ2-7, is as follows: EAGVTQSPTHLIKTRGQQATLRCSPISGHTSVYWYQQALGLGLQFLLWYDEGEERNRGNFPPRFSGRQFPNYSSELNVNALELEDSALYLCASSLSDRTYEQYFGPGTRLTVT.

The V gene is TRBV19, the J gene TRBJ2-6; perhaps TRBD1 as D (6 bases). Germline V gives CDR1 LNHDA, CDR2 SQIVND (reference sequence). V was cut by 3 bases and J by 2 bases, with 8 bases left in between. The CDR3 consists of 15 residues. The CDR3 DNA reads as TGTGCCAGTAGTATCAGGGGACCTGGGGCCAACGTCCTGACTTTC. Translation gives CASSIRGPGANVLTF.

This chain links TRBV2 with TRBJ1-6, with 7 bases identical to TRBD1. CDR1 SNHLY and CDR2 FYNNEI come from the germline V gene. The CDR3 loop spans 13 amino acids. The V gene end was trimmed by 4 bases and the J gene end by 6 bases; junction bases not matched to a gene: 0. The CDR3 DNA reads as TGTGCCAGCAGTGGACAGGGTAATTCACCCCTCCACTTT. Its protein product is CASSGQGNSPLHF.

About this clone: Distinct nucleotide sequences in the sample also encode this CDR3. The chain links TRBV15 to TRBJ1-5, with D uncertain. Between the trimmed V and J ends, which lost 1 base and 4 bases, there was a span of 5 bases. This CDR3 is built from 13 residues. The germline CDR1 and CDR2 sequences are LNHNV and YYDKDF (reference sequence). Written as DNA, the CDR3 is TGTGCCACCAGCAGAGGGCGGAATCAGCCCCAGCATTTT. Amino acids: CATSRGRNQPQHF.

This chain connects TRBV6-1 to TRBJ2-3; D is uncertain. This CDR3 spans 13 amino acids. V lost 7 bases and J 5 bases, leaving 13 bases between the germline ends. CDR1 is MNHNS, CDR2 SASEGT, per germline. DNA for the CDR3: TGTGCCAGCACCCTACGGTCGCAAGATACGCAGTATTTT. This sequence encodes CASTLRSQDTQYF.

This chain uses TRBV5-6 with TRBJ1-1; D not certain. The CDR3 runs 14 residues. V was clipped by 2 bases and J by 1 base, with 9 bases between them. The germline CDR1 and CDR2 sequences are SGHDT and YYEEEE. The DNA for the CDR3 is TGTGCCAGCAGCTTAGGCGGTGCGAACACTGAAGCTTTCTTT. It specifies CASSLGGANTEAFF.

The genes are TRBV4-3 and TRBJ2-3; the match to TRBD1 covers 7 bases. CDR3 length equals 13 residues. In germline, CDR1 is LGHNA, CDR2 YSLEER. The V and J ends lost 4 bases and 14 bases, in that order; junction bases with no gene match: 12. In DNA form, the CDR3 reads TGCGCCAGCAGCCCCGTGCCTCAGGGGGAGAGGTATTTT. As protein: CASSPVPQGERYF.